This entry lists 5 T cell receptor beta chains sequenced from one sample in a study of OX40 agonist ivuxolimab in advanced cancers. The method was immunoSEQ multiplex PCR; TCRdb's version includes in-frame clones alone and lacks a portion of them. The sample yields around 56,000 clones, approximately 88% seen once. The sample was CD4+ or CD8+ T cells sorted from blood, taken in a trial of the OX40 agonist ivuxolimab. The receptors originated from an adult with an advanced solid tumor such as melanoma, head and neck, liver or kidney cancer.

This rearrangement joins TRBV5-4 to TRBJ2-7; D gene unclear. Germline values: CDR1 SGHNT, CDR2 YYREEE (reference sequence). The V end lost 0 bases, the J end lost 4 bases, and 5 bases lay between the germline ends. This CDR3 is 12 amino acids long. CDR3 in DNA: TGTGCCAGCAGCTTGGATAAATACGAGCAGTACTTC. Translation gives CASSLDKYEQYF.

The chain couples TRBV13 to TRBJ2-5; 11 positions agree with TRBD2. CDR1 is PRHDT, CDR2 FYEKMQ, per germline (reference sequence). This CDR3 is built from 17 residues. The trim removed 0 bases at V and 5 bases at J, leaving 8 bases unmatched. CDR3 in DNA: TGTGCCAGCAGCTTAGGACGGCTAGCGGGGGGAAGGGAGACCCAGTACTTC. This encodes CASSLGRLAGGRETQYF.

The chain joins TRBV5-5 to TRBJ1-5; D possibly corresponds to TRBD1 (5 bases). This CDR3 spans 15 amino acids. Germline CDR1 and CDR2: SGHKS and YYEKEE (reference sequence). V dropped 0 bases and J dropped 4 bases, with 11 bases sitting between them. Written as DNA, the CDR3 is TGTGCCAGCAGCTTGGACAGGTCCCCTAATCAGCCCCAGCATTTT. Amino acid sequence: CASSLDRSPNQPQHF.

CDR3 amino acids: CASRPEQGGTEAFF. In nucleotides, the CDR3 is TGCGCCAGCAGGCCTGAACAGGGAGGCACTGAAGCTTTCTTT. The chain joins TRBV5-1 to TRBJ1-1; the D gene is possibly TRBD1 (6 bases). Trimming removed 5 bases at V and 4 bases at J, with 15 bases between. The CDR3 spans 14 residues. Germline CDR1 reads SGHRS; CDR2 reads YFSETQ.

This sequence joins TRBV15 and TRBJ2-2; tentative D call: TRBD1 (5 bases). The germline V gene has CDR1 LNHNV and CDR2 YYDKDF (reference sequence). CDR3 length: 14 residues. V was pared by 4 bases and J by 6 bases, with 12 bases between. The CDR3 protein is CATSTRQFAGELFF. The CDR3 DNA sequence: TGTGCCACCAGCACTAGACAGTTCGCCGGGGAGCTGTTTTTT.